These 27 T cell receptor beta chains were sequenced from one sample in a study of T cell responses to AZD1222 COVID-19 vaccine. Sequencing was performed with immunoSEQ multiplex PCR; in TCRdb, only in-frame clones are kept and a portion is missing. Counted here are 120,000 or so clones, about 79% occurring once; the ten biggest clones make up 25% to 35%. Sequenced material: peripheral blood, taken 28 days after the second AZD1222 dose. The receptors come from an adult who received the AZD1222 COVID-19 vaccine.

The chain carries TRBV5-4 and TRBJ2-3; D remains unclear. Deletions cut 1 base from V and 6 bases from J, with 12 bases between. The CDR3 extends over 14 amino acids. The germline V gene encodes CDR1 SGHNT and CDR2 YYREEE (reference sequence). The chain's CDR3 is CASSLLGRVDTQYF. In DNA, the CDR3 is TGTGCCAGCAGCTTGCTTGGTAGGGTGGATACGCAGTATTTT. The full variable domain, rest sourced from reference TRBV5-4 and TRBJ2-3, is ETGVTQSPTHLIKTRGQQVTLRCSSQSGHNTVSWYQQALGQGPQFIFQYYREEENGRGNFPPRFSGLQFPNYSSELNVNALELDDSALYLCASSLLGRVDTQYFGPGTRLTVL.

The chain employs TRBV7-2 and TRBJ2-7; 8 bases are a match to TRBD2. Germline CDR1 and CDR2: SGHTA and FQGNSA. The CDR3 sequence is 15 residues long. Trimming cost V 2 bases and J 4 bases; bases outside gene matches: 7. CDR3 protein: CASSLPAGGHYEQYF. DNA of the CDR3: TGTGCCAGCAGCTTACCGGCGGGGGGCCATTACGAGCAGTACTTC.

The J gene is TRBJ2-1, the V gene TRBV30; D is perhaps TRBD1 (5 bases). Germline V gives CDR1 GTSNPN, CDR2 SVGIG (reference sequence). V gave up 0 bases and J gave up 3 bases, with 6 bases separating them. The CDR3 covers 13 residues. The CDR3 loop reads CAWSVDNYNEQFF. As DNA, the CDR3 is TGTGCCTGGAGTGTGGACAACTACAATGAGCAGTTCTTC.

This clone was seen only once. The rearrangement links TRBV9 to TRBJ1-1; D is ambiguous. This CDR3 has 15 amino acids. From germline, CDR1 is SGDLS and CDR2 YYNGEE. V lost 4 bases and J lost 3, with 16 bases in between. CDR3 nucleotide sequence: TGTGCCAGCAGCTCATATCAGAATGAGGACACTGAAGCTTTCTTT. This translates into CASSSYQNEDTEAFF. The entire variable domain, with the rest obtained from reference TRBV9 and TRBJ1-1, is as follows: DSGVTQTPKHLITATGQRVTLRCSPRSGDLSVYWYQQSLDQGLQFLIQYYNGEERAKGNILERFSAQQFPDLHSELNLSSLELGDSALYFCASSSYQNEDTEAFFGQGTRLTVV.

CDR3 residues: CASSSKGADSGNTIYF. The CDR3 nucleotides read TGTGCCAGCAGCTCCAAGGGGGCCGACTCTGGAAACACCATATATTTT. The chain links TRBV6-6 to TRBJ1-3; 7 bases line up with TRBD1. In germline, CDR1 is MNHNY, CDR2 SVGAGI (reference sequence). The V segment lost 6 bases and the J segment 0 bases; nucleotides outside the gene matches: 8. The CDR3 covers 16 residues.

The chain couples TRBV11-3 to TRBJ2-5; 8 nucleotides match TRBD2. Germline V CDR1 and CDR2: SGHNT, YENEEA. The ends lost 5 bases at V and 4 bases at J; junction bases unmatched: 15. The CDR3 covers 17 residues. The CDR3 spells CASSQATAGLVAETQYF. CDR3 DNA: TGTGCCAGCAGCCAAGCCACAGCGGGACTAGTGGCAGAGACCCAGTACTTC. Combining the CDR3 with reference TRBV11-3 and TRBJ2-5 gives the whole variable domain EAGVVQSPRYKIIEKKQPVAFWCNPISGHNTLYWYLQNLGQGPELLIRYENEEAVDDSQLPKDRFSAERLKGVDSTLKIQPAELGDSAVYLCASSQATAGLVAETQYFGPGTRLLVL.

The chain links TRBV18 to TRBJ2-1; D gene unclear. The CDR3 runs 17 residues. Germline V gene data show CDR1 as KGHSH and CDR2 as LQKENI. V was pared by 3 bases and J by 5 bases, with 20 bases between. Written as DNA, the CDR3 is TGTGCCAGCTCACCGCCGGTAACGGAGATAATCCACAATGAGCAGTTCTTC. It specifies CASSPPVTEIIHNEQFF.

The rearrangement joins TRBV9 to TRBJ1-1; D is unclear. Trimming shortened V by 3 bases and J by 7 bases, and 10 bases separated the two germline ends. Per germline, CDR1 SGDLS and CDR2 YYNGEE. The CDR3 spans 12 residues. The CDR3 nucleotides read TGTGCCAGCAGCGATAGAGACCTTGAAGCTTTCTTT. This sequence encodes CASSDRDLEAFF.

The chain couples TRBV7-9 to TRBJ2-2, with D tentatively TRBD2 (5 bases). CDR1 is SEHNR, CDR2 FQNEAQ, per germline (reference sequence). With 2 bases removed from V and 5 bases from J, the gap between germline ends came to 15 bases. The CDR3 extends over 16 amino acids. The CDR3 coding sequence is TGTGCCAGCAGCTTACCCCCCGAAGGCGGGACCGGGGAGCTGTTTTTT. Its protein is CASSLPPEGGTGELFF.

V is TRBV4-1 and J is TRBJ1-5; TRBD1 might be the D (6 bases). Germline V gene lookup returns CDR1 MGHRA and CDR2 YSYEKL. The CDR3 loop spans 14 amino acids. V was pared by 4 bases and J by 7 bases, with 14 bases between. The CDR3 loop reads CASSPLGGRQPQHF. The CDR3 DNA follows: TGCGCCAGCAGCCCGTTGGGGGGCAGGCAGCCCCAGCATTTT.

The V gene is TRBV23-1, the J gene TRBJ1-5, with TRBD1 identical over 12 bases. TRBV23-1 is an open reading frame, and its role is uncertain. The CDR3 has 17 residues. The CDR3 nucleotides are TGCGCAACGACGGGGACAGGGGGCGGATTCATCAATCAGCCCCAGCATTTT. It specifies CATTGTGGGFINQPQHF.

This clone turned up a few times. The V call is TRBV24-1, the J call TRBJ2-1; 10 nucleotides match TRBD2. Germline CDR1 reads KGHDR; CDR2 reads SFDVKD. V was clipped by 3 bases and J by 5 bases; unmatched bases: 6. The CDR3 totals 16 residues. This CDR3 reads CATSDVAGGGNNEQFF. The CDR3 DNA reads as TGTGCCACCAGTGATGTAGCGGGGGGCGGAAACAATGAGCAGTTCTTC.

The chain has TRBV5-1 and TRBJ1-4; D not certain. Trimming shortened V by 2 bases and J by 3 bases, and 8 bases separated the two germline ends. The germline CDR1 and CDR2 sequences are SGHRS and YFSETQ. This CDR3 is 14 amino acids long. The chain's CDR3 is CASSFTGSNEKLFF. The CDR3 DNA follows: TGCGCCAGCAGCTTTACTGGATCTAATGAAAAACTGTTTTTT.

CDR3 nucleotide sequence: TGTGCCAGCAGCCGCGGACAGGGGACCTATGGCTACACCTTC. As protein: CASSRGQGTYGYTF. The gene calls are TRBV28 and TRBJ1-2, with TRBD1 matching over 9 bases. V lost 6 bases to trimming and J lost 4 bases; unmatched junction nucleotides: 6. This CDR3 has 14 amino acids. Germline V gives CDR1 MDHEN, CDR2 SYDVKM.

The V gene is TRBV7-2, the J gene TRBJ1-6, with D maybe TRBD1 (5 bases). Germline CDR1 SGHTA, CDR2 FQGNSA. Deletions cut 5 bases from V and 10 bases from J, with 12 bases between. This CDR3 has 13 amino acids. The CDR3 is CASSLQGESPLHF. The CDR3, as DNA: TGTGCCAGCAGCCTCCAAGGGGAATCACCCCTCCACTTT. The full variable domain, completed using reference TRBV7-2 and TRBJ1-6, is GAGVSQSPSNKVTEKGKDVELRCDPISGHTALYWYRQSLGQGLEFLIYFQGNSAPDKSGLPSDRFSAERTGGSVSTLTIQRTQQEDSAVYLCASSLQGESPLHFGNGTRLTVT.

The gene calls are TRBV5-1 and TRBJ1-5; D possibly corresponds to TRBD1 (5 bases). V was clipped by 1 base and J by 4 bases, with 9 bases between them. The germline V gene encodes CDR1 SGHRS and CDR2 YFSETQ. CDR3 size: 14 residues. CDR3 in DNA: TGCGCCAGCAGCTTGTTGGGGGGAAATCAGCCCCAGCATTTT. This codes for CASSLLGGNQPQHF.

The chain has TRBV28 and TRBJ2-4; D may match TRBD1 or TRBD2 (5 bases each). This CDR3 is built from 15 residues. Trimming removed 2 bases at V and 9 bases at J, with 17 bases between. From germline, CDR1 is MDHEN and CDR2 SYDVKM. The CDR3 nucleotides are TGTGCCAGCAGTTTAGCCGGTGGTCAGAGGGGCATTCAGTACTTC. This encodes CASSLAGGQRGIQYF.

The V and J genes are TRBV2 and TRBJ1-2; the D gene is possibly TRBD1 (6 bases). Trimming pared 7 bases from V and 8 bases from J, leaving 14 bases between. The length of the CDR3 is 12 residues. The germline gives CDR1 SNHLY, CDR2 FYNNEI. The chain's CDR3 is CASIPPQGGYTF. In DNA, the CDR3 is TGTGCCAGCATCCCACCCCAGGGGGGCTACACCTTC.

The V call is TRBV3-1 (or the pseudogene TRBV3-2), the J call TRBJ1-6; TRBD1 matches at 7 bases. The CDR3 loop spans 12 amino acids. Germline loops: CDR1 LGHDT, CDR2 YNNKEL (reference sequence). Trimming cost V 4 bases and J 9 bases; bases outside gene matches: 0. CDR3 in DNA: TGTGCCAGCAGCCGGGACAGTTCACCCCTCCACTTT. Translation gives CASSRDSSPLHF.

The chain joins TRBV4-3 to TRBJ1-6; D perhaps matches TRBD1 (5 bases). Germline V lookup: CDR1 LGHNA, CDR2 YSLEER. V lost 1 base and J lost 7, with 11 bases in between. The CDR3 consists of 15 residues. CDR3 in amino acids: CASSQVRDLNSPLHF. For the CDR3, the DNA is TGCGCCAGCAGCCAAGTCCGGGACTTAAATTCACCCCTCCACTTT.

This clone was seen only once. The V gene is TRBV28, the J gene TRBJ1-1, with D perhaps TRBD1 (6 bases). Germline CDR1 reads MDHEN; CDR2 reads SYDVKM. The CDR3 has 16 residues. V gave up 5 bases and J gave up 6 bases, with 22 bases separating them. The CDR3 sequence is CASSPETGISSPEAFF. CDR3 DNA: TGTGCCAGCAGTCCAGAAACAGGGATCAGCTCCCCTGAAGCTTTCTTT. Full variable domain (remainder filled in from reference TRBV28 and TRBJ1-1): DVKVTQSSRYLVKRTGEKVFLECVQDMDHENMFWYRQDPGLGLRLIYFSYDVKMKEKGDIPEGYSVSREKKERFSLILESASTNQTSMYLCASSPETGISSPEAFFGQGTRLTVV.

The CDR3 DNA follows: TGTGCCAGCTACAGGGGACAGGGGGCTTTGGGCACTGAAGCTTTCTTT. It codes for CASYRGQGALGTEAFF. The chain uses TRBV28 and TRBJ1-1; 12 nucleotides match TRBD1. The CDR3 totals 16 residues. Germline assignment: CDR1 MDHEN and CDR2 SYDVKM. Unmatched junction bases numbered 11, after V lost 8 bases and J lost 4 bases.

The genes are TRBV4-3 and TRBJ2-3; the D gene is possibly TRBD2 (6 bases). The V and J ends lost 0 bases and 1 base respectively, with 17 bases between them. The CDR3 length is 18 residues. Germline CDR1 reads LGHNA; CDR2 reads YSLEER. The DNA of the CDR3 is TGCGCCAGCAGCCAAGAAGATCTTGGGGGGTACGGCACAGATACGCAGTATTTT. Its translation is CASSQEDLGGYGTDTQYF.

CDR3 region: CASSLRGNEQFF. Here the CDR3 DNA reads TGTGCCAGCAGCTTAAGGGGCAATGAGCAGTTCTTC. This chain connects TRBV7-9 to TRBJ2-1; tentatively, D is TRBD1 (5 bases). Germline lookup yields CDR1 SEHNR and CDR2 FQNEAQ (reference sequence). Trimming removed 2 bases from V and 6 bases from J, with 5 bases in between. The CDR3 is 12 residues long.

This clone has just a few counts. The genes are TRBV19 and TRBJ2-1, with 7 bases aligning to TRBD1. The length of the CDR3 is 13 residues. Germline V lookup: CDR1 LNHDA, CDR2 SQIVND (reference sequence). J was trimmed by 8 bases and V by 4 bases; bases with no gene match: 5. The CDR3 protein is CASSSYTGDEQFF. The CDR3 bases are TGTGCCAGTAGTAGCTATACAGGGGATGAGCAGTTCTTC.

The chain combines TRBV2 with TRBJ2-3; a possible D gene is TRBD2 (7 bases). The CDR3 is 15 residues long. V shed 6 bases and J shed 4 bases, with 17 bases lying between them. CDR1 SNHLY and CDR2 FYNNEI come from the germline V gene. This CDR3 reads CASSLQGRGADTQYF. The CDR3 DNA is TGTGCCAGCAGCCTCCAGGGGAGGGGGGCAGATACGCAGTATTTT.

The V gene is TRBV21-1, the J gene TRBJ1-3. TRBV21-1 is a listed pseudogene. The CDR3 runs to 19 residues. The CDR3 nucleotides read TGTGCCAGCAGCAAAGCCCATACCCCGGGGGGGCCCACTGGAAACACCATATATTTT. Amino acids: CASSKAHTPGGPTGNTIYF.